The T cell receptor (beta chain) described here comes from a study of shared clonotypes between healthy human individuals. Profiled with immunoSEQ multiplex PCR; TCRdb holds only in-frame clones, not every one. The repertoire holds more than 1 million clones, with 70% to 80% as singletons. This CDR3 region has 18 residues. J gave up 4 bases and V 3 bases, and 16 bases lay outside the gene matches. Germline values: CDR1 MDHEN, CDR2 SYDVKM. The chain recombines TRBV28 with TRBJ2-7, with 9 bases that match TRBD1. The clonotype was recovered from a man between 18 and 35 years old in good health. Some clones in this sample may be carry-over from other donors' samples. Material for sequencing was memory CD4+ T cells from PBMCs. Subset noted: CD45RA-negative fraction. CDR3 protein: CASSFQRWGQGFTYEQYF. The CDR3 bases are TGTGCCAGCAGTTTTCAAAGATGGGGACAGGGTTTTACTTACGAGCAGTACTTC.